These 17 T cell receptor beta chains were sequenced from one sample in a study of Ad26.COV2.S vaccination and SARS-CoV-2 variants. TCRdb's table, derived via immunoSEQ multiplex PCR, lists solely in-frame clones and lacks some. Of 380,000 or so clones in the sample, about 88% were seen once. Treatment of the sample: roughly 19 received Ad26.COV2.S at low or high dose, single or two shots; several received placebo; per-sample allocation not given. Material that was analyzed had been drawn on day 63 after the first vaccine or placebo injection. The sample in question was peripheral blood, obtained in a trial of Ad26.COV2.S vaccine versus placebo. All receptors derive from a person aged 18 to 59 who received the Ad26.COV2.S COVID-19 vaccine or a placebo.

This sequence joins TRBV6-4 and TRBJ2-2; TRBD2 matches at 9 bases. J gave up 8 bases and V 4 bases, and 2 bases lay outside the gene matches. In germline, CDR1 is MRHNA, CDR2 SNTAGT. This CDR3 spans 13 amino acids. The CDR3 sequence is CASSASGMGELFF. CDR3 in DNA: TGTGCCAGCAGTGCTAGCGGGATGGGGGAGCTGTTTTTT.

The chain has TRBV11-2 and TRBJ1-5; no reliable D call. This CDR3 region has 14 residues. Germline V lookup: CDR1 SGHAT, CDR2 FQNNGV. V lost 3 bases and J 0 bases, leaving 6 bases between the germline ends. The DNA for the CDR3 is TGTGCCAGCAGCTTCCACAGTAGCAATCAGCCCCAGCATTTT. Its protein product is CASSFHSSNQPQHF.

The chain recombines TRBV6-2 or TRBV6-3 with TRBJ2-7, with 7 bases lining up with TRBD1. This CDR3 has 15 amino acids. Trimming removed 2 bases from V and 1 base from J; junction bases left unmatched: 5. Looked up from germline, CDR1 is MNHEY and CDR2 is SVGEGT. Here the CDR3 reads CASSYETGNSYEQYF. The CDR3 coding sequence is TGTGCCAGCAGTTACGAGACAGGGAATTCCTACGAGCAGTACTTC.

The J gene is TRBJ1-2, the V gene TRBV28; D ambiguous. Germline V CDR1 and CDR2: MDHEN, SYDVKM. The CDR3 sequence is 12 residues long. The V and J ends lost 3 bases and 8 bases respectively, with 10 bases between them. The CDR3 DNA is TGTGCCAGCAGTTTTCCCCCCCAGGGCTACACCTTC. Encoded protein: CASSFPPQGYTF.

Here the CDR3 reads CASKNRSYQPQHF. The CDR3 nucleotides read TGTGCCAGCAAAAACCGATCTTATCAGCCCCAGCATTTT. The chain uses TRBV5-8 and TRBJ1-5; no firm D call. The ends were cut back, 6 bases at V and 5 bases at J, with 12 bases in the middle. Germline CDR1 is SGHTS and CDR2 is YDEGEE. The CDR3 has 13 amino acids.

The CDR3: CASSPAGRGFEQYF. Here the CDR3 DNA reads TGCGCCAGCAGCCCCGCAGGGAGAGGGTTCGAGCAGTACTTC. The chain carries TRBV4-1 and TRBJ2-7; D possibly uses TRBD1 or TRBD2 (5 bases each). Germline values: CDR1 MGHRA, CDR2 YSYEKL. V dropped 4 bases and J dropped 6 bases, with 16 bases sitting between them. The CDR3 loop spans 14 amino acids.

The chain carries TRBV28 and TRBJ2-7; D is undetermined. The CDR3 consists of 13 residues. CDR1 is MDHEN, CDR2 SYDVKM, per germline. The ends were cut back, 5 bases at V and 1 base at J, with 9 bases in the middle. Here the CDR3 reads CASSRSPSYEQYF. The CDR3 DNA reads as TGTGCCAGCAGTCGCTCCCCATCCTACGAGCAGTACTTC.

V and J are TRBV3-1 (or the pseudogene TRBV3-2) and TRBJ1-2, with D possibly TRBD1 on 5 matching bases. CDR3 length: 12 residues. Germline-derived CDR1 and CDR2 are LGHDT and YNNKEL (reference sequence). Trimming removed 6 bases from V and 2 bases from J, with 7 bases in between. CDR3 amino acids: CASRQANYGYTF. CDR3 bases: TGTGCCAGCAGACAGGCAAACTATGGCTACACCTTC.

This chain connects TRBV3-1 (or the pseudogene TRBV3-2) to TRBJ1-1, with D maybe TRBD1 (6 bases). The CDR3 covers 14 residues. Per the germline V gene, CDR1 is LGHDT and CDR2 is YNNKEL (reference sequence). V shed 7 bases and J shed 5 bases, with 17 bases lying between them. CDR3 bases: TGTGCCAGCACCTACAGGGAAGGGAGGACTGAAGCTTTCTTT. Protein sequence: CASTYREGRTEAFF.

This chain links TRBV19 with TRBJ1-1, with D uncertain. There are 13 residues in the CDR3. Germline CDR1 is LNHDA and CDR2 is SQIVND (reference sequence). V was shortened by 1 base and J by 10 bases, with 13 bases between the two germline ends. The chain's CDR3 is CASSIGLWRGAFF. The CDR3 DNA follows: TGTGCCAGTAGTATAGGGTTATGGAGAGGAGCTTTCTTT.

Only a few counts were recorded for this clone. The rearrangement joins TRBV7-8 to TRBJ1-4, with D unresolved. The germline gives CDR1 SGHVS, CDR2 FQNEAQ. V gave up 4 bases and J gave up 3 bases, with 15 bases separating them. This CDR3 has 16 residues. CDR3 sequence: CASSSTRRAPNEKLFF. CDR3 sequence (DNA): TGTGCCAGCAGCTCCACGCGGAGGGCCCCTAATGAAAAACTGTTTTTT.

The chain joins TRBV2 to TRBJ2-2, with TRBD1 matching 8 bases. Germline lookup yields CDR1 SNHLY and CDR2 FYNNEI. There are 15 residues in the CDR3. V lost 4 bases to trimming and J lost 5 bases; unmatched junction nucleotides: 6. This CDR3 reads CASSVYRGETGELFF. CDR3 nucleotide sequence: TGTGCCAGCAGTGTTTACAGGGGGGAGACCGGGGAGCTGTTTTTT.

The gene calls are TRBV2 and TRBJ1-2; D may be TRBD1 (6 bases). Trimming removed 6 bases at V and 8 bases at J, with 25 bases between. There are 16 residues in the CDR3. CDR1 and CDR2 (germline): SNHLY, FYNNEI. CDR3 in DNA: TGTGCCAGCAGAGACCCAGCTATACAAAACAGGGAAGGCTACACCTTC. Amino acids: CASRDPAIQNREGYTF.

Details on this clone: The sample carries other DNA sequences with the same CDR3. Here the CDR3 reads CASSSGTGDYEQYF. The CDR3 nucleotides read TGTGCCAGCAGCTCTGGGACAGGAGACTACGAGCAGTACTTC. The rearrangement links TRBV11-2 to TRBJ2-7; 8 positions match TRBD1. This CDR3 contains 14 residues. J gave up 3 bases and V 4 bases, and 5 bases lay outside the gene matches. Germline values: CDR1 SGHAT, CDR2 FQNNGV.

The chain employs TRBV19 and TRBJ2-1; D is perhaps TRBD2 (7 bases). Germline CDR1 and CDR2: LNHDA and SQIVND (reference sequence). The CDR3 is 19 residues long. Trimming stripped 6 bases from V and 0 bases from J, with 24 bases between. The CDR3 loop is CASRGGLGERGSSYNEQFF. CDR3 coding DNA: TGTGCCAGTAGAGGGGGGCTTGGGGAGCGGGGCAGCTCCTACAATGAGCAGTTCTTC. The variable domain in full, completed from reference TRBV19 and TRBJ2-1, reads DGGITQSPKYLFRKEGQNVTLSCEQNLNHDAMYWYRQDPGQGLRLIYYSQIVNDFQKGDIAEGYSVSREKKESFPLTVTSAQKNPTAFYLCASRGGLGERGSSYNEQFFGPGTRLTVL.

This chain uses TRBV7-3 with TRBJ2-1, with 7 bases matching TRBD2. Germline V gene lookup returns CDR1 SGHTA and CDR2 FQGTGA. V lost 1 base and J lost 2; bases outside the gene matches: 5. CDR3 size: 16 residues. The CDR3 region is CASSLRGGSTYNEQFF. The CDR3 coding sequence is TGTGCCAGCAGCTTAAGGGGCGGGAGCACCTACAATGAGCAGTTCTTC.

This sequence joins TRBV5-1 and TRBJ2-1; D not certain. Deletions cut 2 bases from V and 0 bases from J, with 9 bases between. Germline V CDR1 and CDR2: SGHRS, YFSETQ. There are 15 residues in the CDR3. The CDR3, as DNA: TGCGCCAGCAGCTTAAGATTGAGCTCCTACAATGAGCAGTTCTTC. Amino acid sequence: CASSLRLSSYNEQFF. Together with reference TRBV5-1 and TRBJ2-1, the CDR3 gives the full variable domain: KAGVTQTPRYLIKTRGQQVTLSCSPISGHRSVSWYQQTPGQGLQFLFEYFSETQRNKGNFPGRFSGRQFSNSRSEMNVSTLELGDSALYLCASSLRLSSYNEQFFGPGTRLTVL.